This record covers a single TCR beta chain. Its antigen is unknown. TCRdb's copy holds only in-frame clones and misses some; the assay was immunoSEQ multiplex PCR. The data show 150,000 to 200,000 clones, about 83% seen once. This sample is drawn from a study of cytomegalovirus exposure and HLA in healthy donors. Study outcomes and limitations: Usually a TCR sequence was rare, but some public TCRs were found in many donors. The classifier, whose performance was assessed in both the original and validation cohorts, reportedly diagnosed cytomegalovirus status with high specificity and sensitivity.

J lost 7 bases, V lost 4 bases, and 3 bases had no gene match. The CDR3 is 14 residues long. Germline-derived CDR1 and CDR2 are SGHTA and FQGNSA. The chain combines TRBV7-2 with TRBJ1-5; 11 bases match TRBD1. The TCR comes from a woman between 18 and 30 years old in good health and CMV-seronegative. Input material: PBMCs. The CDR3 here is CASSSGQGAQPQHF. CDR3 DNA: TGTGCCAGCAGCTCTGGACAGGGGGCGCAGCCCCAGCATTTT.